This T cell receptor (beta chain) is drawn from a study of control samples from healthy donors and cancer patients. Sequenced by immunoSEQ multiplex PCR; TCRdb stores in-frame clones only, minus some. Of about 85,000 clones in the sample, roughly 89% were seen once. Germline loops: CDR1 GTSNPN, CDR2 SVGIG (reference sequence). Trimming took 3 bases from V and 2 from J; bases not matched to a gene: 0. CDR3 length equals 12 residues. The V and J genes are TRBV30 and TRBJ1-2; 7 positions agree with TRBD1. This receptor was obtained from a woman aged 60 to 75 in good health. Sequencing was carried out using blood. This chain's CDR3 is CAWSRGNYGYTF. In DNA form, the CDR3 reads TGTGCCTGGAGCAGGGGGAACTATGGCTACACCTTC.